This TCR beta chain was sequenced for a study of glioma-infiltrating T cells after dendritic cell vaccination. Clones were sequenced by immunoSEQ multiplex PCR, and TCRdb holds only the in-frame ones, with some missing. Here the sample spans under 40,000 clones, approximately 90% being singletons. The sample holds a few counts of this clone. Trimming took 5 bases from V and 4 from J; bases not matched to a gene: 6. The CDR3 totals 16 residues. CDR1 is MNHNY, CDR2 SVGAGI, per germline (reference sequence). The chain links TRBV6-6 to TRBJ2-5; 14 bases map to TRBD2. Sequences were derived from blood, sampled before dendritic cell vaccination. The receptor was derived from a human donor with glioblastoma. This CDR3 is CASSTRTSGGLETQYF. DNA of the CDR3: TGTGCCAGCAGTACCAGGACTAGCGGGGGGTTAGAGACCCAGTACTTC.